The rows below give T cell receptor beta chains drawn from one sample of a study of blood T cell repertoires in COVID-19. Generated by immunoSEQ multiplex PCR, the TCRdb table keeps only in-frame clones and is missing some. The sample lists 110,000 to 150,000 clones, approximately 85% seen once, with around 2.9% in the top ten. The material sequenced was peripheral blood. These receptors all come from a man aged 45-65 years with acute or convalescent COVID-19. Each CDR3 is given with its conserved first and last residue. D genes are given only for firm matches. The size of a clone is reported for some rows only, either as once, few or many, or as a class for expanded clones.

TGTGCCAGCAGCGTAGCCGGTGCCACGGGATCCGGCTACACCTTC | CASSVAGATGSGYTF | TRBV9 | NA | TRBJ1-2 | NA
TGTGCCAGCAGTACCCTCCGGGGGAACACCGGGGAGCTGTTTTTT | CASSTLRGNTGELFF | TRBV7-8 | NA | TRBJ2-2 | NA
TGTGCCAGCAGCTTAATCCTAGCCCAAACAGATACGCAGTATTTT | CASSLILAQTDTQYF | TRBV7-3 | NA | TRBJ2-3 | once
TGTGCCAGTAGGGGTCGGGGGGCCGATCAGCCCCAGCATTTT | CASRGRGADQPQHF | TRBV19 | NA | TRBJ1-5 | NA
TGTGCCAGCAGCTTAGATGCGGGGAATAATGAGCAGTTCTTC | CASSLDAGNNEQFF | TRBV7-9 | NA | TRBJ2-1 | NA
TGTGCCAGCAGTTACTCCCACGTGGACAGAGGGGGCTACACCTTC | CASSYSHVDRGGYTF | TRBV6-6 | NA | TRBJ1-2 | NA
TGTGCCAGCAGCGACGACAGCTACGAGCAGTACTTC | CASSDDSYEQYF | TRBV3-1/TRBV3-2 | NA | TRBJ2-7 | many
TGTGCCAGTAGTAGAGGGATCGACGGAGATGAAAAACTGTTTTTT | CASSRGIDGDEKLFF | TRBV19 | NA | TRBJ1-4 | NA
TGTGCCAGCTCACCACGACAGAGAGCGAGCACAGATACGCAGTATTTT | CASSPRQRASTDTQYF | TRBV18 | NA | TRBJ2-3 | NA
TGTGCCGGAGGGCAGGGCCCAGGATACGAGCAGTACTTC | CAGGQGPGYEQYF | TRBV2 | NA | TRBJ2-7 | NA
TGTGCCAGTCATAAGTCGGGATATGGCTACACCTTC | CASHKSGYGYTF | TRBV28 | NA | TRBJ1-2 | NA
TGCGCCAGCAGCTTGGCAGGGAATCCGAACACTGAAGCTTTCTTT | CASSLAGNPNTEAFF | TRBV5-1 | NA | TRBJ1-1 | NA
TGTGCCAGCAAGGAGGGCGTCAACTCCTACGAGCAGTACTTC | CASKEGVNSYEQYF | TRBV28 | NA | TRBJ2-7 | NA
TGTGCCAGTATAGGGCAGACGGGGAGCGGCGCAGGGGCCAACGTCCTGACTTTC | CASIGQTGSGAGANVLTF | TRBV19 | NA | TRBJ2-6 | NA
TGTGCCAGTAGTCCCAGGGGGACAGGGGAAAGGAGCACAGATACGCAGTATTTT | CASSPRGTGERSTDTQYF | TRBV19 | TRBD1 | TRBJ2-3 | NA